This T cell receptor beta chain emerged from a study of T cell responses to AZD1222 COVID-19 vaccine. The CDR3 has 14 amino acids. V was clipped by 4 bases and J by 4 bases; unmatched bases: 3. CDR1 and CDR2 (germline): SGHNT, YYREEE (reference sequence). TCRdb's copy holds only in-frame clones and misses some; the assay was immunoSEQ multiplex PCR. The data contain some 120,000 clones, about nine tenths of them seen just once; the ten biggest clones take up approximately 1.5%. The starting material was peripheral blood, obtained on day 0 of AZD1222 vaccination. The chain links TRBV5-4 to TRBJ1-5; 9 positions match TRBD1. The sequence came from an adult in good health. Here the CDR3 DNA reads TGTGCCAGCAGCGTTGACAGGGGGAATCAGCCCCAGCATTTT. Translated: CASSVDRGNQPQHF.